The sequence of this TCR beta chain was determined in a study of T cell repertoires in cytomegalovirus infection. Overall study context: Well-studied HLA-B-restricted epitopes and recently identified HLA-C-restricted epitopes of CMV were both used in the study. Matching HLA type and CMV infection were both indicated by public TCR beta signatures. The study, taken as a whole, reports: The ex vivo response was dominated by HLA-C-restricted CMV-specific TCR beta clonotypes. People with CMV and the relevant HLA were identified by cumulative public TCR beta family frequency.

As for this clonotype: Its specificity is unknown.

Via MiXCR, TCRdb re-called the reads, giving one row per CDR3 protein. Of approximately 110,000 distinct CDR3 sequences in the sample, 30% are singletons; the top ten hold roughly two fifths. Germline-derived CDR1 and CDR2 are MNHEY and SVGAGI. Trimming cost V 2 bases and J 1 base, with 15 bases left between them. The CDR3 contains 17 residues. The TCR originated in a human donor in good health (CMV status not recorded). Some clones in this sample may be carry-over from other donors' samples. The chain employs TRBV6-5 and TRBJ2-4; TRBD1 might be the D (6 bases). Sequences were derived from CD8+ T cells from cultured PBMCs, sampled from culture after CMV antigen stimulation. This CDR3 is CASSYPGQDRAKNIQYF. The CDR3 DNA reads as TGTGCCAGCAGTTACCCGGGACAAGATCGTGCCAAAAACATTCAGTACTTC.